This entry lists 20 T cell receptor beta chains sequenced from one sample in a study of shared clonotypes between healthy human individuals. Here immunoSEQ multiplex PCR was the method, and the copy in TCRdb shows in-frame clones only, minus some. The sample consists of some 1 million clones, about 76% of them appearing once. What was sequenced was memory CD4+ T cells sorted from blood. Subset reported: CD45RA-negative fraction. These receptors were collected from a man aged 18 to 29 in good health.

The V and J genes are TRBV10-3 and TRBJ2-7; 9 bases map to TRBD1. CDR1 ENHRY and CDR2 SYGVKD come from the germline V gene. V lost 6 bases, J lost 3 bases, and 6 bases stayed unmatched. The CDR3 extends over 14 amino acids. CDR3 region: CAIRDDRGVYEQYF. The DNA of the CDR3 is TGTGCCATCAGGGATGACAGGGGGGTCTACGAGCAGTACTTC.

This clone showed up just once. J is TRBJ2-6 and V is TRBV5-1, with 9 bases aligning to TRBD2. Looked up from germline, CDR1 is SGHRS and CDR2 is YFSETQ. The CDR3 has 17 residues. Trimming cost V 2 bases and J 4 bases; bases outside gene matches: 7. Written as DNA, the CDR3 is TGCGCCAGCAGCTTAGATACTAGCGGGTTAGGGGCCAACGTCCTGACTTTC. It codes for CASSLDTSGLGANVLTF. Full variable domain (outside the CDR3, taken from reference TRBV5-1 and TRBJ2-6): KAGVTQTPRYLIKTRGQQVTLSCSPISGHRSVSWYQQTPGQGLQFLFEYFSETQRNKGNFPGRFSGRQFSNSRSEMNVSTLELGDSALYLCASSLDTSGLGANVLTFGAGSRLTVL.

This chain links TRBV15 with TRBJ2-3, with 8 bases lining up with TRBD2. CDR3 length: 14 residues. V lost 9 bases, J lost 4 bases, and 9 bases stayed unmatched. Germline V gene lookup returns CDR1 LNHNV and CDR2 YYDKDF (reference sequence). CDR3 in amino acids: CATRGAGVSDTQYF. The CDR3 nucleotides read TGTGCCACTAGAGGAGCGGGAGTTTCAGATACGCAGTATTTT. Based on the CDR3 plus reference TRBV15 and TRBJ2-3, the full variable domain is DAMVIQNPRYQVTQFGKPVTLSCSQTLNHNVMYWYQQKSSQAPKLLFHYYDKDFNNEADTPDNFQSRRPNTSFCFLDIRSPGLGDTAMYLCATRGAGVSDTQYFGPGTRLTVL.

CDR3: CARSWTEGGPYDFYEQYF. CDR3 coding DNA: TGTGCCAGAAGCTGGACGGAGGGGGGGCCATACGATTTTTACGAGCAGTACTTC. V usage is TRBV5-3 and J usage is TRBJ2-7; a possible D gene is TRBD2 (7 bases). TRBV5-3 is known as an ORF, though its function is uncertain. CDR3 size: 18 residues. V was clipped by 3 bases and J by 4 bases, with 26 bases between them.

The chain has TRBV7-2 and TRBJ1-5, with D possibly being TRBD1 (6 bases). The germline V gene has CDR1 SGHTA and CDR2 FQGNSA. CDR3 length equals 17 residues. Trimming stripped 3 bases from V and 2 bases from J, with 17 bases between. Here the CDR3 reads CASSFLGGPGGNQPQHF. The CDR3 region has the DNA TGTGCCAGCAGCTTCTTAGGGGGGCCCGGGGGCAATCAGCCCCAGCATTTT.

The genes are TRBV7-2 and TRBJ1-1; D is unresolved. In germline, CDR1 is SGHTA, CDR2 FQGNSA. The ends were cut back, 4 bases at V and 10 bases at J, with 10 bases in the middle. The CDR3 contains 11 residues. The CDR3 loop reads CASSSGARAFF. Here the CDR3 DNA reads TGTGCCAGCAGCTCTGGCGCCCGAGCTTTCTTT.

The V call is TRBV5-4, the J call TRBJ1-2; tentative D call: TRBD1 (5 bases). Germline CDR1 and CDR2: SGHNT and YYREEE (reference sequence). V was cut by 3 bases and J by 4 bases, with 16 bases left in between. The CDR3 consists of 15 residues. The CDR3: CASSWARQGGYGYTF. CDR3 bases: TGTGCCAGCAGCTGGGCCAGGCAGGGCGGCTATGGCTACACCTTC.

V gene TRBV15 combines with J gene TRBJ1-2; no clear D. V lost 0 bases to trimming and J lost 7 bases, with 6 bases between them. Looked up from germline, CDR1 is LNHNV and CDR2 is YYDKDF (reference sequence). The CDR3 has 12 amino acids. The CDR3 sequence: CATSRDQAGYTF. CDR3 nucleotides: TGTGCCACCAGCAGAGACCAGGCTGGCTACACCTTC.

As DNA, the CDR3 is TGTGCCAGCAGCCGCCGTGGACAGGGGGACGGCTACACCTTC. It is translated as CASSRRGQGDGYTF. The chain combines TRBV7-2 with TRBJ1-2, with 10 bases matching TRBD1. Germline-derived CDR1 and CDR2 are SGHTA and FQGNSA. The CDR3 length is 14 residues. J lost 8 bases, V lost 5 bases, and 8 bases had no gene match. The entire variable domain, with the rest obtained from reference TRBV7-2 and TRBJ1-2, is as follows: GAGVSQSPSNKVTEKGKDVELRCDPISGHTALYWYRQSLGQGLEFLIYFQGNSAPDKSGLPSDRFSAERTGGSVSTLTIQRTQQEDSAVYLCASSRRGQGDGYTFGSGTRLTVV.

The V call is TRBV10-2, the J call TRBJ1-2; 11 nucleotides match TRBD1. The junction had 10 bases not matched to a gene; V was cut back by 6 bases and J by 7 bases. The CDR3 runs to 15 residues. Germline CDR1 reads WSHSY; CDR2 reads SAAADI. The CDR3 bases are TGCGCCAGCAGGGGGGACAGGGGGTCGGAGTCTGGCTACACCTTC. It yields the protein CASRGDRGSESGYTF.

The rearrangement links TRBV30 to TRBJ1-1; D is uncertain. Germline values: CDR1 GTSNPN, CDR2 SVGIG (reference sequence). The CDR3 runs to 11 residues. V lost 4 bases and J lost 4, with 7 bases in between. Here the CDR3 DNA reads TGTGCCTGGATCATGGGCACTGAAGCTTTCTTT. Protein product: CAWIMGTEAFF.

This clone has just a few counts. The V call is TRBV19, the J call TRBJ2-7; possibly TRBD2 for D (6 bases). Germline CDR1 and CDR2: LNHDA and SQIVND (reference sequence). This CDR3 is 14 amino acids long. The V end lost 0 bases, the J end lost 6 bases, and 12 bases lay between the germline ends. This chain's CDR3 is CASSIDPSSVEQYF. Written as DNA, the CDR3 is TGTGCCAGTAGTATAGATCCCTCTAGCGTCGAGCAGTACTTC.

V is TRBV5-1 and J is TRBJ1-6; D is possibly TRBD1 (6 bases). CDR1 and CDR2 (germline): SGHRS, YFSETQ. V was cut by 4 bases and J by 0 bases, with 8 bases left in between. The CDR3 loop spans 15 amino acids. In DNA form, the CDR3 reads TGCGCCAGCAGCCCGACAGGCTCCTATAATTCACCCCTCCACTTT. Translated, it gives CASSPTGSYNSPLHF.

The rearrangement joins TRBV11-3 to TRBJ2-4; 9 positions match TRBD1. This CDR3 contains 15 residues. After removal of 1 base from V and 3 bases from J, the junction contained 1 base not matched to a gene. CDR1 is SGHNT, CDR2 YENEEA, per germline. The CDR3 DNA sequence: TGTGCCAGCAGCTTAGGACAGGGGGGCAAAAACATTCAGTACTTC. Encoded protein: CASSLGQGGKNIQYF.

The CDR3 loop reads CASSVALSSYNEQFF. In DNA form, the CDR3 reads TGTGCCAGCAGCGTGGCCCTTAGCTCCTACAATGAGCAGTTCTTC. The V call is TRBV7-9, the J call TRBJ2-1, with D hard to call. Germline V CDR1 and CDR2: SEHNR, FQNEAQ (reference sequence). V lost 5 bases and J lost 0, with 11 bases in between. CDR3 size: 15 residues.

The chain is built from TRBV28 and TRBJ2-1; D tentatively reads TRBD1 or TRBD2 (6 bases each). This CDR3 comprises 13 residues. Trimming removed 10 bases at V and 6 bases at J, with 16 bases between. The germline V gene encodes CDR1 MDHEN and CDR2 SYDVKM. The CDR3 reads CATYQQGLNEQFF. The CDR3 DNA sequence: TGTGCCACCTACCAACAGGGACTCAATGAGCAGTTCTTC.

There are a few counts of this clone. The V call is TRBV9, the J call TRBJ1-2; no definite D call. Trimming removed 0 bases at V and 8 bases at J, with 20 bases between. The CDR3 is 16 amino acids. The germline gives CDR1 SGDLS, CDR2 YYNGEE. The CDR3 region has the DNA TGTGCCAGCAGCGTAGGTCTGCAGGCTGATCGTTGGGGCTACACCTTC. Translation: CASSVGLQADRWGYTF. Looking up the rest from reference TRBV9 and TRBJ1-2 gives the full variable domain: DSGVTQTPKHLITATGQRVTLRCSPRSGDLSVYWYQQSLDQGLQFLIQYYNGEERAKGNILERFSAQQFPDLHSELNLSSLELGDSALYFCASSVGLQADRWGYTFGSGTRLTVV.

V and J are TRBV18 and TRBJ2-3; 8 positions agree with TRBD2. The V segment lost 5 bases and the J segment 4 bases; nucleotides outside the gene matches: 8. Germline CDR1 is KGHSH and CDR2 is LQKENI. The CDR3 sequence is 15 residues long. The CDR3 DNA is TGTGCCAGCTCAACACAGCGGGGGCAGGCAGATACGCAGTATTTT. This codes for CASSTQRGQADTQYF.

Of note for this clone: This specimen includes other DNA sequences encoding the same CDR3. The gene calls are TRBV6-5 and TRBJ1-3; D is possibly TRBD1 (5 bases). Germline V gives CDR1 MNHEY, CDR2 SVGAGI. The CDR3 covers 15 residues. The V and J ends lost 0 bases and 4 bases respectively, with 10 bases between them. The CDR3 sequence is CASSYSQGSGNTIYF. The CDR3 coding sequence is TGTGCCAGCAGTTACTCTCAGGGTTCGGGAAACACCATATATTTT.

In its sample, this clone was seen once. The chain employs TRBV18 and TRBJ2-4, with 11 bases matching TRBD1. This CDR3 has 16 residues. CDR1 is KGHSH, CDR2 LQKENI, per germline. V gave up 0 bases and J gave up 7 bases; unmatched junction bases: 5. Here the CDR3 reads CASSPPGQGEVNIQYF. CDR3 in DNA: TGTGCCAGCTCACCACCGGGACAGGGGGAGGTGAACATTCAGTACTTC.